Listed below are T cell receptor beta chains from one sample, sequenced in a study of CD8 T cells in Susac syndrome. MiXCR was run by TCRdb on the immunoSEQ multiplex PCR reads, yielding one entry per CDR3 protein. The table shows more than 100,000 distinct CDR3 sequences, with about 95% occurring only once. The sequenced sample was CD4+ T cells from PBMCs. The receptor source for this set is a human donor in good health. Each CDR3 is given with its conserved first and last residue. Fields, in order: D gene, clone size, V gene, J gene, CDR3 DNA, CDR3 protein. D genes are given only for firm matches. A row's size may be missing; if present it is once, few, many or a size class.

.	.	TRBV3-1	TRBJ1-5	TGTGCCAGCAGCCAAGGAGCAGGGGCGGGGGCAGCAAAGCATTTT	CASSQGAGAGAAKHF
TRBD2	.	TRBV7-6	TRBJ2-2	TGTGCCAGCAGCTTAGGGTCGGGAGGCGCGAACACCGGGGAGCTGTTTTTT	CASSLGSGGANTGELFF
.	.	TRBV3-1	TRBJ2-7	TGTGCCAGCAGCCCAGGGCCATACGGGGGCGAGCAGTACTTC	CASSPGPYGGEQYF
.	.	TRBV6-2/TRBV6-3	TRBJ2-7	TGTGCCAGCAGTGAACAGGGCTACGAGCAGTACTTC	CASSEQGYEQYF
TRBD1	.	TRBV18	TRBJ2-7	TGTGCCAGCTCACCACATATTACCGGGACAGTCGAGGCCCGCTTCTACGAGCAGTACTTC	CASSPHITGTVEARFYEQYF
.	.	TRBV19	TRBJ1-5	TGTGCCAGTAAACCGTCGAATAGCAATCAGCCCCAGCATTTT	CASKPSNSNQPQHF
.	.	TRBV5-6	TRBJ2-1	TGTGCCAGCAGCCCCGTGGGGGCGCTTGGCAATGAGCAGTTCTTC	CASSPVGALGNEQFF
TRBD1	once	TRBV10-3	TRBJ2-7	TGTGCCATCAGCACCGGGACAGGGAACGAGCAGTACTTC	CAISTGTGNEQYF
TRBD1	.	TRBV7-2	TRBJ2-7	TGTGCCAGCAGCTTACGGGCCAGGGGGAACTACGAGCAGTACTTC	CASSLRARGNYEQYF
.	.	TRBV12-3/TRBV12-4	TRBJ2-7	TGTGCCAGCAGCGGATCCGGGGGCGGGCAGTACTTC	CASSGSGGGQYF
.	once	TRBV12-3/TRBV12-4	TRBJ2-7	TGTGCCAGCAGTCCCCATGGGGGCTCGGACGAGCAGTACTTC	CASSPHGGSDEQYF
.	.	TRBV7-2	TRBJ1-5	TGTGCCAGCAGCTTAGGGGGGACTAGCAATCAGCCCCAGCATTTT	CASSLGGTSNQPQHF
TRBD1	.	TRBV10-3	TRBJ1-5	TGTGCCATCAGTGAGGAGACAGGGACCTTCAATCAGCCCCAGCATTTT	CAISEETGTFNQPQHF
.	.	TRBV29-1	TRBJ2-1	TGCAGCGTCGGACGGAGTCGGGATGAGCAGTTCTTC	CSVGRSRDEQFF
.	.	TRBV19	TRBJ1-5	TGTGCCAGTAGTATCGGGGACATAGGCAATCAGCCCCAGCATTTT	CASSIGDIGNQPQHF
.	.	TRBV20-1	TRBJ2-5	TGCAGTGCCCAGCATGGGGAAATCCAGGAGACCCAGTACTTC	CSAQHGEIQETQYF
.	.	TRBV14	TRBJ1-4	TGTGCCAGCAGCCAAGCGGCCAGCCCGAATGAAAAACTGTTTTTT	CASSQAASPNEKLFF
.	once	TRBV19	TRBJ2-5	TGTGCCAGTAGGAATAGCGGAGAGACCCAGTACTTC	CASRNSGETQYF
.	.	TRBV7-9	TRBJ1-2	TGTGCCAGCAGCTTAGGGAATTACCCCTATGGCTACACCTTC	CASSLGNYPYGYTF
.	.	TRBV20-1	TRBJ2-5	TGCAGTGCTAGAGGAACCCCAGCGGTTTCGAAAGAGACCCAGTACTTC	CSARGTPAVSKETQYF
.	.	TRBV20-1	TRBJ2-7	TGCAGTGCTAGGACGACCTACGAGCAGTACTTC	CSARTTYEQYF
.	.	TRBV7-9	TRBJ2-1	TGTGCCAGCAACGACCAGGGGGGTTTCAATGAGCAGTTCTTC	CASNDQGGFNEQFF
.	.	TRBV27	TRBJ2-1	TGTGCCAGCAGTTTATCGGGCAGGGCAGGCAGTGAGCAGTTCTTC	CASSLSGRAGSEQFF
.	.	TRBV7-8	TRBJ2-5	TGTGCCAGCAGTACGGCGGGGAGTCGGGAGACCCAGTACTTC	CASSTAGSRETQYF
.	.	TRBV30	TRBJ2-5	TGTGCCTGGAGTGCAACCTGGCCCGAAGAGACCCAGTACTTC	CAWSATWPEETQYF
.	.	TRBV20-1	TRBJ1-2	TGCAGTGCTGAGACCGGGCCTAGGTCCGGTGGCTACACCTTC	CSAETGPRSGGYTF
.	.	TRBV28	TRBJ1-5	TGTGCCAGCCGTCTTCGGGGGTGGGGTAGCAATCAGCCCCAGCATTTT	CASRLRGWGSNQPQHF
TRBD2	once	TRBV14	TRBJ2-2	TGTGCCAGCAGCCCTTTGGGTCTAGCGGGAGTCACCGGGGAGCTGTTTTTT	CASSPLGLAGVTGELFF
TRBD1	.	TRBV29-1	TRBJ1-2	TGCAGCGTTGGAGGACAGGTCCCGTATGGCTACACCTTC	CSVGGQVPYGYTF
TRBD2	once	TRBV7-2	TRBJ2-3	TGTGCCAGCAGCCTCGCTATTGCGGGAGGGATCACAGATACGCAGTATTTT	CASSLAIAGGITDTQYF
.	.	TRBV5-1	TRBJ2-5	TGCGCCAGCAGCTTTGGTAAAGAGACCCAGTACTTC	CASSFGKETQYF
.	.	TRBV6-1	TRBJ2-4	TGTGCCAGCAAAACCCGGAACCTAGCCAAAAACATTCAGTACTTC	CASKTRNLAKNIQYF
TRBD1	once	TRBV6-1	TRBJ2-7	TGTGCCAGCAGAGGGGACAGGGGCTACGAGCAGTACTTC	CASRGDRGYEQYF
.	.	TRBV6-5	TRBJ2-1	TGTGCCAGCAGCGAACTCGGCTCCTCTCGAGTCTTC	CASSELGSSRVF
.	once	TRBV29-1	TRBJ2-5	TGCAGCGTTGAGAGATACAAAGAGACCCAGTACTTC	CSVERYKETQYF
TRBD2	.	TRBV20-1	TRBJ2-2	TGCAGTGCCAGTCGACTAGCGGGTTACACCGGGGAGCTGTTTTTT	CSASRLAGYTGELFF
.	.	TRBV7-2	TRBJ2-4	TGTGCCAGCAGCTTAACTGGGCTGTTAGCCAAAAACATTCAGTACTTC	CASSLTGLLAKNIQYF
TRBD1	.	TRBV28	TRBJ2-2	TGTGCCAGCAGTTTAGGGGGGACAGGGGCCGGGGAGCTGTTTTTT	CASSLGGTGAGELFF
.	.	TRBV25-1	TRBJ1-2	TGTGCCAGCAGTGACAGGCAGTATGGCTACACCTTC	CASSDRQYGYTF
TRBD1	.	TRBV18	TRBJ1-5	TGTGCCAGCTCCACAACAGGGGCTCAGCCCCAGCATTTT	CASSTTGAQPQHF
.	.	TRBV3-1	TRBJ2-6	TGTGCCAGCAGCCTTATCACAGGGTACTCTGGGGCCAACGTCCTGACTTTC	CASSLITGYSGANVLTF
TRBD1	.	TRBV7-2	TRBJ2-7	TGTGCCAGCTCGAGACAGGGGAGTAGCGAGCAGTACTTC	CASSRQGSSEQYF
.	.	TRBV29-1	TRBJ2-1	TGCAGCGGGGCCCAAAAGGCTAACAATGAGCAGTTCTTC	CSGAQKANNEQFF
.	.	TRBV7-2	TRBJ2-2	TGTGCCAGCAGTAAACAGGGTTACACCGGGGAGCTGTTTTTT	CASSKQGYTGELFF
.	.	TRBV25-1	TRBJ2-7	TGTGCCAGCAGTGAACCCCCCGGCTACGAGCAGTACTTC	CASSEPPGYEQYF
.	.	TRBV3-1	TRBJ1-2	TGTGCCAGCAGCCAAGATGCTGGCTATGGCTACACCTTC	CASSQDAGYGYTF
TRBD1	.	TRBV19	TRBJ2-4	TGTGCCAGTATGGGAGACAGGGGCAACATTCAGTACTTC	CASMGDRGNIQYF
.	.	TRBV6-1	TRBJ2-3	TGTGCCAGCAGTGTACAGTACACAGATACGCAGTATTTT	CASSVQYTDTQYF
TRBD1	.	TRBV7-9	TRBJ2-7	TGTGCCAGCAGCTTACCTCGGACAGGGGGCGATTACGAGCAGTACTTC	CASSLPRTGGDYEQYF
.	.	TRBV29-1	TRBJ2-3	TGCAGCGAACGGACGGCCGGAGATACGCAGTATTTT	CSERTAGDTQYF
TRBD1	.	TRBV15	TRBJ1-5	TGTGCCACCAGCAGCTACAGGGGAAGACAGCCCCAGCATTTT	CATSSYRGRQPQHF
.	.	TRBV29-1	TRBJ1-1	TGCAGCGCCCAAGGGCTACGGGAACACACTGAAGCTTTCTTT	CSAQGLREHTEAFF
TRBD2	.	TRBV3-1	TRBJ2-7	TGTGCCAGCAGCCAACTAGCGGGAGAACTCGGCGAGCAGTACTTC	CASSQLAGELGEQYF
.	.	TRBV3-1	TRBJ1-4	TGTGCCAGCAGCCGGACAAATGAAAAACTGTTTTTT	CASSRTNEKLFF
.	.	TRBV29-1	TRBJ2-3	TGCAGCGTTGGGGGCACAGATACGCAGTATTTT	CSVGGTDTQYF
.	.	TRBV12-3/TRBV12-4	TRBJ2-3	TGTGCCAGCAGTTTGTTGAGCGGACTCACAGATACGCAGTATTTT	CASSLLSGLTDTQYF
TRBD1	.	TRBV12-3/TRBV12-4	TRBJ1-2	TGTGCCAGCACCACAGGGGAGGCTAACTATGGCTACACCTTC	CASTTGEANYGYTF
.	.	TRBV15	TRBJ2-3	TGTGCCACCTCTCCGTTTACAGATACGCAGTATTTT	CATSPFTDTQYF
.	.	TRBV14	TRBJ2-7	TGTGCCAGCAGCCAAGAAGGAGTACGGTCGTACTTC	CASSQEGVRSYF